These 21 T cell receptor beta chains were sequenced from one sample in a study of low-dose radiotherapy and immunotherapy resistance in tumors (dated 2022 in TCRdb). Taken with the paper, the label for time point translates to: after trial treatment. This specimen's treatment or condition label, interpreted: LDRT plus nivolumab, ipilimumab, low-dose cyclophosphamide and aspirin (RACIN trial). The sequencer listed for this sample is Illumina HiSeq 2500. First-strand cDNA was synthesized with Superscript III and a set of TRAV- and TRBV-specific primers, covering both TCRalpha and TCRbeta chains. TCRs were amplified with Phusion for roughly 19 PCR cycles, with a constant-region primer paired with the adapter attached to the V primers. The public reads were quality trimmed at Q25 with fastp and then assembled into clones with MiXCR by TCRdb, keeping productive beta chains. Rows with a matching CDR3 protein are joined into one entry that keeps the most common DNA and genes. The sample table contains roughly 56,000 distinct CDR3 sequences; only one count was recorded for approximately 22% of them. The biggest ten clones account for less than 7.5% of the sample.

This material consisted of PBMCs, taken after low-dose radiotherapy plus immunotherapy. These receptors all stem from a male donor with prostate cancer.

This clonotype was observed many times. The V call is TRBV12-3 or TRBV12-4, the J call TRBJ2-5, with 9 bases aligning to TRBD1. The CDR3 runs to 14 residues. V shed 3 bases and J 5 bases; nucleotides not matched to a gene: 4. The CDR3 region is CASSFGTGMETQYF. The CDR3, as DNA: TGTGCCAGCAGTTTCGGGACAGGGATGGAGACCCAGTACTTC.

The chain employs TRBV14 and TRBJ2-7; 8 positions match TRBD1. Losses at the gene ends were 0 bases for V and 6 bases for J; bases not matched to a gene: 4. Germline CDR1 reads SGHDN; CDR2 reads FVKESK. CDR3 length: 14 amino acids. Written as DNA, the CDR3 is TGTGCCAGCAGCCAAGAGACAGGGGTCTCCGAGCAGTACTTC. Its protein product is CASSQETGVSEQYF.

This clonotype was recorded at least ten times. DNA for the CDR3: TGTGCCAGCAGTTACACGTCTGCGCGGGGTAGGAATAGCAATCAGCCCCAGCATTTT. Amino acid sequence: CASSYTSARGRNSNQPQHF. The chain carries TRBV6-6 and TRBJ1-5, with D unresolved. The CDR3 runs to 19 residues. Looked up from germline, CDR1 is MNHNY and CDR2 is SVGAGI (reference sequence). V gave up 2 bases and J gave up 0 bases, with 20 bases separating them.

The chain combines TRBV4-2 with TRBJ1-5, with TRBD1 matching 11 bases. The CDR3 is 16 amino acids. J was trimmed by 4 bases and V by 4 bases; bases with no gene match: 6. The germline V gene has CDR1 LGHNA and CDR2 YNFKEQ. The CDR3, as DNA: TGTGCCAGCAGCCGAGGACAGGGGGCGAGAAATCAGCCCCAGCATTTT. Its translation is CASSRGQGARNQPQHF.

The gene calls are TRBV29-1 and TRBJ1-2; 9 positions agree with TRBD1. Germline-derived CDR1 and CDR2 are SQVTM and ANQGSEA. The CDR3 is 12 amino acids. V gave up 6 bases and J gave up 7 bases; unmatched junction bases: 6. The CDR3 loop reads CSVATGGLGYTF. Here the CDR3 DNA reads TGCAGCGTGGCGACAGGGGGTCTTGGCTACACCTTC.

Only one count was recorded for this clonotype. In nucleotides, the CDR3 is TGCAGCGTTAGGGACAGGGTCACTGAAGCTTTCTTT. Amino acid sequence: CSVRDRVTEAFF. The chain is built from TRBV29-1 and TRBJ1-1, with 9 bases that match TRBD1. The CDR3 totals 12 residues. V was clipped by 5 bases and J by 4 bases; unmatched bases: 2. The V gene's germline CDR1 is SQVTM and CDR2 ANQGSEA.

This clonotype has at least ten counts. V is TRBV4-1 and J is TRBJ2-5; 14 nucleotides match TRBD2. Trimming took 0 bases from V and 4 from J; bases not matched to a gene: 1. The CDR3 totals 16 residues. CDR1 is MGHRA and CDR2 is YSYEKL in the germline V gene. The CDR3, as DNA: TGCGCCAGCAGCCAAGAGGGACTAGCGGGGGTAGAGACCCAGTACTTC. Encoded protein: CASSQEGLAGVETQYF.

There are many counts of this clonotype. This chain joins TRBV4-1 and TRBJ2-1, with no clear D. CDR3 length: 14 residues. V was clipped by 4 bases and J by 8 bases, with 15 bases between them. Germline V gives CDR1 MGHRA, CDR2 YSYEKL. CDR3 sequence: CASSRSLRLDEQFF. Written as DNA, the CDR3 is TGCGCCAGCAGCCGATCCCTGAGGCTGGATGAGCAGTTCTTC.

This clonotype appeared many times. The chain links TRBV4-3 to TRBJ2-7; no reliable D call. The CDR3 spans 15 residues. V was pared by 5 bases and J by 0 bases, with 14 bases between. CDR1 is LGHNA, CDR2 YSLEER, per germline. The CDR3 DNA sequence: TGCGCCAGCAGCTCTCTCTTCTCAGCCTCCTACGAGCAGTACTTC. Its protein is CASSSLFSASYEQYF.

This clonotype was detected ten times or more. The genes are TRBV6-2 or TRBV6-3 and TRBJ2-7; D gene uncertain. V lost 4 bases to trimming and J lost 0 bases, with 10 bases between them. The germline gives CDR1 MNHEY, CDR2 SVGEGT. The CDR3 runs to 14 residues. CDR3 region: CASSFGLTSYEQYF. DNA of the CDR3: TGTGCCAGCAGTTTCGGTCTGACCTCCTACGAGCAGTACTTC.

This clonotype was seen repeatedly, ten times or more. This chain joins TRBV14 and TRBJ2-7; a weak D match, TRBD1 (5 bases). The V end lost 0 bases, the J end lost 6 bases, and 9 bases lay between the germline ends. The V gene's germline CDR1 is SGHDN and CDR2 FVKESK. The CDR3 is 13 residues long. CDR3 region: CASSQDITGEQYF. The CDR3 bases are TGTGCCAGCAGCCAAGATATTACAGGCGAGCAGTACTTC.

This clonotype was counted at least ten times. The chain employs TRBV20-1 and TRBJ2-7, with D maybe TRBD2 (7 bases). Germline-derived CDR1 and CDR2 are DFQATT and SNEGSKA (reference sequence). The V and J ends lost 3 bases and 6 bases respectively, with 24 bases between them. CDR3 length equals 16 residues. The CDR3 DNA follows: TGCAGTGCTAGGGCTCCTGGGGGGGGGCGCGGGGCCGAGCAGTACTTC. This translates into CSARAPGGGRGAEQYF.

The sample holds many counts of this clonotype. The rearrangement joins TRBV4-1 to TRBJ2-6; no clear D. The germline V gene has CDR1 MGHRA and CDR2 YSYEKL. This CDR3 contains 15 residues. V shed 0 bases and J shed 6 bases, with 9 bases lying between them. DNA for the CDR3: TGCGCCAGCAGCCAAGAAACACGAGTGGCCAACGTCCTGACTTTC. Translation gives CASSQETRVANVLTF.

A few counts support this clonotype. This chain joins TRBV29-1 and TRBJ2-1; D unclear. The germline V gene encodes CDR1 SQVTM and CDR2 ANQGSEA. CDR3 length equals 12 residues. Trimming removed 6 bases at V and 7 bases at J, with 13 bases between. The CDR3 nucleotides are TGCAGCGTCCGAGAGGAGATTAATGAGCAGTTCTTC. Protein: CSVREEINEQFF.

About this clonotype: This likely stems from a read error, as it lies one base from a far larger clone. Lacking the conserved final phenylalanine or tryptophan, this CDR3 likely reflects a read error. This sequence joins TRBV27 and TRBJ1-3; D gene ambiguous. The germline V and J ends were trimmed by 0 bases and 9 bases, with 15 bases remaining between them. Per germline, CDR1 MNHEY and CDR2 SMNVEV (reference sequence). The CDR3 is 15 amino acids. CDR3 sequence: CASSLSVRGRGTIYL. CDR3 in DNA: TGTGCCAGCAGTTTATCGGTGCGGGGTCGTGGCACCATATATTTA.

This clonotype was seen many times. The chain carries TRBV9 and TRBJ2-1; D perhaps matches TRBD2 (6 bases). The germline gives CDR1 SGDLS, CDR2 YYNGEE. The CDR3 sequence is 15 residues long. The V gene lost 3 bases and the J gene lost 7 bases, with 17 bases spanning the gap. CDR3 nucleotides: TGTGCCAGCAGCGCGACCGGGACTCTTACTAATGAGCAGTTCTTC. Translation gives CASSATGTLTNEQFF.

This clonotype was detected once. A far larger clone is one base from this, pointing to a likely read error. This rearrangement joins TRBV7-1 to TRBJ1-2; the match to TRBD1 covers 7 bases. TRBV7-1 is assigned to the ORF class and has an uncertain function. CDR3 length equals 15 residues. V was clipped by 10 bases and J by 2 bases; unmatched bases: 13. CDR3 residues: CANTPSDRPNYGYTF. The CDR3 region has the DNA TGTGCCAATACCCCCTCGGACAGGCCGAACTATGGCTACACCTTC.

On this clonotype: With a far larger clone one base away, a read error is the likely cause. This chain uses TRBV23-1 with TRBJ2-1, with D perhaps TRBD1 (5 bases). TRBV23-1 is treated as an ORF (open reading frame) with a function not yet certain. Trimming stripped 0 bases from V and 10 bases from J, with 16 bases between. This CDR3 comprises 15 residues. The CDR3 nucleotides are TGCGCCAGCAGTCAATCTTCGGCAGGGCCCTACGAGCAGTTCTTC. Its protein is CASSQSSAGPYEQFF.

This clonotype has at least ten counts. The chain employs TRBV20-1 and TRBJ2-1; no firm D call. Trimming took off 5 bases at V and 10 bases at J, with 6 bases between the two ends. CDR1 and CDR2 from the germline V gene are DFQATT and SNEGSKA (reference sequence). The CDR3 spans 9 residues. CDR3 nucleotides: TGCAGTGCTGGAGTCGAGCAGTTCTTC. This gives the protein CSAGVEQFF.

The chain recombines TRBV6-2 or TRBV6-3 with TRBJ2-7; TRBD2 might be the D (6 bases). CDR3 length: 16 amino acids. V was cut by 6 bases and J by 0 bases, with 18 bases left in between. Per germline, CDR1 MNHEY and CDR2 SVGEGT. The CDR3 is CASRNPRGLNSYEQYF. CDR3 sequence (DNA): TGTGCCAGCAGAAACCCCCGGGGACTTAACTCCTACGAGCAGTACTTC.

The V gene is TRBV20-1, the J gene TRBJ2-1; D is undetermined. The CDR3 totals 16 residues. V gave up 5 bases and J gave up 0 bases, with 17 bases separating them. Per the germline V gene, CDR1 is DFQATT and CDR2 is SNEGSKA (reference sequence). The CDR3 spells CSAFNFGGSSYNEQFF. CDR3 coding DNA: TGCAGTGCTTTTAACTTTGGTGGTAGCTCCTACAATGAGCAGTTCTTC.